The 28 T cell receptor beta chains in this list originate from one sample, sequenced in a study of blood T cell repertoires in COVID-19. Sequencing was performed with immunoSEQ multiplex PCR; in TCRdb, only in-frame clones are kept and a portion is missing. This table holds 85,000 to 130,000 clones, about 80% found once. Sequenced material: peripheral blood. These receptors were obtained from a woman older than 75 with active or convalescent COVID-19.

This chain uses TRBV6-1 with TRBJ2-7, with 9 positions matching TRBD1. Germline lookup yields CDR1 MNHNS and CDR2 SASEGT. Germline trimming cut 4 bases from V and 3 bases from J; bases unmatched to any gene: 13. The CDR3 has 17 residues. The CDR3 bases are TGTGCCAGCAGTGGTAAAATTGAGACAGGGGGGTTCTACGAGCAGTACTTC. Residues: CASSGKIETGGFYEQYF.

The chain links TRBV7-2 to TRBJ2-3; TRBD2 aligns across 7 bases. The CDR3 loop spans 16 amino acids. Losses at the gene ends were 2 bases for V and 0 bases for J; bases not matched to a gene: 5. Germline CDR1 SGHTA, CDR2 FQGNSA. CDR3 loop: CASSLNPSGSTDTQYF. CDR3 DNA: TGTGCCAGCAGCTTAAATCCTAGCGGTAGCACAGATACGCAGTATTTT.

This clone was picked up one time. The rearrangement joins TRBV12-3 or TRBV12-4 to TRBJ1-1; D uncertain. V lost 8 bases and J lost 0, with 10 bases in between. This CDR3 has 13 amino acids. The CDR3 DNA reads as TGTGCCAGCCGATTAACGGTGAACACTGAAGCTTTCTTT. Protein product: CASRLTVNTEAFF.

The table lists this clone with a count of one. CDR3 in amino acids: CAWSLGGEKLFF. The CDR3 DNA is TGTGCCTGGAGTCTCGGGGGTGAAAAACTGTTTTTT. The chain is built from TRBV30 and TRBJ1-4; perhaps TRBD1 as D (5 bases). CDR1 GTSNPN and CDR2 SVGIG come from the germline V gene (reference sequence). V dropped 2 bases and J dropped 7 bases, with 8 bases sitting between them. The CDR3 extends over 12 amino acids.

The chain carries TRBV2 and TRBJ1-5; TRBD1 matches at 9 bases. Germline loops: CDR1 SNHLY, CDR2 FYNNEI. Trimming at V came to 3 bases and at J to 5 bases, leaving 8 bases not matched to a gene. This CDR3 is 16 amino acids long. This CDR3 is CASSDRDRETYQPQHF. The CDR3 coding sequence is TGTGCCAGCAGTGATCGGGACAGGGAGACTTATCAGCCCCAGCATTTT. Looking up the rest from reference TRBV2 and TRBJ1-5 gives the full variable domain: EPEVTQTPSHQVTQMGQEVILRCVPISNHLYFYWYRQILGQKVEFLVSFYNNEISEKSEIFDDQFSVERPDGSNFTLKIRSTKLEDSAMYFCASSDRDRETYQPQHFGDGTRLSIL.

The V call is TRBV11-2, the J call TRBJ2-4; weak D call: TRBD1 (6 bases). Trimming took 3 bases from V and 10 from J, leaving 10 bases between them. This CDR3 has 12 residues. The V gene's germline CDR1 is SGHAT and CDR2 FQNNGV. CDR3 DNA sequence: TGTGCCAGCAGCTTCAAGGGACAAATTCAGTACTTC. Translated: CASSFKGQIQYF.

The chain combines TRBV5-1 with TRBJ2-1; D gene ambiguous. The V end lost 6 bases, the J end lost 2 bases, and 12 bases lay between the germline ends. Germline V gene sequence: CDR1 SGHRS, CDR2 YFSETQ. The CDR3 is 14 amino acids. CDR3: CASMKLQTYNEQFF. The CDR3 region has the DNA TGCGCCAGCATGAAACTTCAAACCTACAATGAGCAGTTCTTC.

The chain links TRBV4-1 to TRBJ1-2; TRBD1 might be the D (5 bases). Trimming took 6 bases from V and 4 from J, leaving 15 bases between them. Germline V gives CDR1 MGHRA, CDR2 YSYEKL. This CDR3 contains 14 residues. CDR3 loop: CASRNRFGSYGYTF. The CDR3 DNA reads TGCGCCAGCAGGAACAGGTTTGGTAGCTATGGCTACACCTTC.

This chain joins TRBV5-1 and TRBJ1-3; 7 positions match TRBD1. Germline lookup yields CDR1 SGHRS and CDR2 YFSETQ. V lost 0 bases and J lost 4; bases outside the gene matches: 1. CDR3 length: 14 amino acids. CDR3 DNA: TGCGCCAGCAGCTTGGCGGGACAGGGAAACACCATATATTTT. Translated, it gives CASSLAGQGNTIYF.

CDR3 DNA sequence: TGTGCCAGCAGGTACCCCCCCGGGAATTGGGGTGGTGGTACGGCTAACTATGGCTACACCTTC. This sequence encodes CASRYPPGNWGGGTANYGYTF. The chain has TRBV6-2 or TRBV6-3 and TRBJ1-2; D remains unclear. This CDR3 spans 21 amino acids. Germline V lookup: CDR1 MNHEY, CDR2 SVGEGT. The V and J ends lost 6 bases and 0 bases respectively, with 32 bases between them.

The chain recombines TRBV29-1 with TRBJ1-2; no firm D call. Trimming shortened V by 3 bases and J by 3 bases, and 5 bases separated the two germline ends. The CDR3 length is 11 residues. The germline V gene encodes CDR1 SQVTM and CDR2 ANQGSEA. The CDR3 sequence: CSVDTHYGYTF. CDR3 bases: TGCAGCGTTGATACACACTATGGCTACACCTTC. The variable domain in full, completed from reference TRBV29-1 and TRBJ1-2, reads SAVISQKPSRDICQRGTSLTIQCQVDSQVTMMFWYRQQPGQSLTLIATANQGSEATYESGFVIDKFPISRPNLTFSTLTVSNMSPEDSSIYLCSVDTHYGYTFGSGTRLTVV.

The rearrangement joins TRBV3-1 (or the pseudogene TRBV3-2) to TRBJ2-7; D is unresolved. Germline CDR1 is LGHDT and CDR2 is YNNKEL (reference sequence). The V gene lost 2 bases and the J gene lost 1 base, with 3 bases spanning the gap. The CDR3 has 12 residues. CDR3 DNA sequence: TGTGCCAGCAGCCAAACTTCCTACGAGCAGTACTTC. Translating gives CASSQTSYEQYF.

This rearrangement joins TRBV3-1 (or the pseudogene TRBV3-2) to TRBJ1-4, with TRBD1 identical over 10 bases. Germline values: CDR1 LGHDT, CDR2 YNNKEL (reference sequence). This CDR3 comprises 16 residues. Trimming took 0 bases from V and 8 from J; bases not matched to a gene: 6. CDR3 DNA sequence: TGTGCCAGCAGCCAAGATCTTGGGACAGGGGAGGAAAAACTGTTTTTT. It codes for CASSQDLGTGEEKLFF.

The rearrangement links TRBV18 to TRBJ2-4; 9 bases are shared with TRBD1. CDR3 length equals 16 residues. The germline CDR1 and CDR2 sequences are KGHSH and LQKENI. V lost 4 bases and J lost 9; bases outside the gene matches: 13. The CDR3 DNA reads as TGTGCCAGCTCACACAAGGCTCCCGGGACAGGGTCCATTCAGTACTTC. It specifies CASSHKAPGTGSIQYF. Based on the CDR3 plus reference TRBV18 and TRBJ2-4, the full variable domain is NAGVMQNPRHLVRRRGQEARLRCSPMKGHSHVYWYRQLPEEGLKFMVYLQKENIIDESGMPKERFSAEFPKEGPSILRIQQVVRGDSAAYFCASSHKAPGTGSIQYFGAGTRLSVL.

This chain uses TRBV4-3 with TRBJ2-1; a possible D gene is TRBD1 (5 bases). Germline lookup yields CDR1 LGHNA and CDR2 YSLEER. V lost 0 bases, J lost 9 bases, and 12 bases lay in between. The CDR3 covers 14 residues. The CDR3 protein is CASSQDQLGREQFF. In DNA form, the CDR3 reads TGCGCCAGCAGCCAAGATCAATTGGGGCGTGAGCAGTTCTTC.

The rearrangement uses TRBV21-1 and TRBJ1-2; TRBD1, the D gene given by the table, was not confirmed from the DNA. TRBV21-1 is assigned pseudogene status. There are 13 residues in the CDR3. CDR3 loop: CASSKGQPYGYTF. The DNA for the CDR3 is TGTGCCAGCAGCAAAGGACAGCCCTATGGCTACACCTTC.

The V and J genes are TRBV5-1 and TRBJ2-7; the match to TRBD2 covers 8 bases. V lost 5 bases to trimming and J lost 3 bases; unmatched junction nucleotides: 7. Germline values: CDR1 SGHRS, CDR2 YFSETQ. The CDR3 has 14 residues. CDR3 sequence reads: CASRTAGDLYEQYF. In DNA form, the CDR3 reads TGCGCCAGCAGAACAGCGGGAGATCTCTACGAGCAGTACTTC.

J is TRBJ2-3 and V is TRBV10-3; TRBD1 might be the D (6 bases). The CDR3 spans 14 residues. Trimming left V 7 bases short and J 2 bases short, with 13 bases between. From germline, CDR1 is ENHRY and CDR2 SYGVKD. For the CDR3, the DNA is TGTGCCATCACTCCGAGGACAGACACAGATACGCAGTATTTT. Its translation is CAITPRTDTDTQYF.

This clone was picked up many times. The chain combines TRBV6-5 with TRBJ1-1; tentative D call: TRBD1 (5 bases). The germline gives CDR1 MNHEY, CDR2 SVGAGI. With 8 bases removed from V and 7 bases from J, the gap between germline ends came to 11 bases. The CDR3 has 11 residues. The CDR3 spells CASVGRVEAFF. Here the CDR3 DNA reads TGTGCCAGCGTGGGCAGGGTTGAAGCTTTCTTT.

The chain carries TRBV28 and TRBJ1-4; 8 bases fit TRBD1. Germline lookup yields CDR1 MDHEN and CDR2 SYDVKM. CDR3 length equals 16 residues. Unmatched junction bases numbered 14, after V lost 5 bases and J lost 9 bases. For the CDR3, the DNA is TGTGCCAGCAGTCCCCCGTTGCAGGGGGCCTTTCAAAAACTGTTTTTT. It specifies CASSPPLQGAFQKLFF. Complete variable domain (other parts from reference TRBV28 and TRBJ1-4): DVKVTQSSRYLVKRTGEKVFLECVQDMDHENMFWYRQDPGLGLRLIYFSYDVKMKEKGDIPEGYSVSREKKERFSLILESASTNQTSMYLCASSPPLQGAFQKLFFGSGTQLSVL.

This rearrangement joins TRBV5-1 to TRBJ2-1; 9 bases agree with TRBD2. This CDR3 contains 17 residues. The germline V gene has CDR1 SGHRS and CDR2 YFSETQ. V shed 2 bases and J 0 bases; nucleotides not matched to a gene: 6. Here the CDR3 reads CASSFRLAATSYNEQFF. The CDR3 DNA reads TGCGCCAGCAGCTTTCGACTAGCGGCGACCTCCTACAATGAGCAGTTCTTC.

The genes are TRBV28 and TRBJ2-2; a weak D match, TRBD2 (6 bases). Germline CDR1 MDHEN, CDR2 SYDVKM. The CDR3 has 15 residues. Trimming removed 8 bases from V and 0 bases from J, with 13 bases in between. CDR3 residues: CASVSGGTNTGELFF. CDR3 sequence (DNA): TGTGCCAGCGTGTCGGGCGGGACGAACACCGGGGAGCTGTTTTTT.

The genes are TRBV6-5 and TRBJ1-1, with 7 bases aligning to TRBD1. Germline CDR1 reads MNHEY; CDR2 reads SVGAGI. CDR3 length: 14 amino acids. V lost 3 bases and J lost 1; bases outside the gene matches: 2. The CDR3 DNA is TGTGCCAGCAGTTATCAGGGGGGGAACACTGAAGCTTTCTTT. Translating gives CASSYQGGNTEAFF.

This clone has more than one count but fewer than ten. V usage is TRBV7-9 and J usage is TRBJ1-3; possible D gene TRBD1, 5 bases. The V and J ends lost 5 bases and 3 bases respectively, with 17 bases between them. Germline V CDR1 and CDR2: SEHNR, FQNEAQ (reference sequence). The CDR3 spans 16 residues. CDR3 loop: CASSGTRVALGNTIYF. CDR3 nucleotide sequence: TGTGCCAGCAGCGGTACCAGGGTCGCCCTTGGAAACACCATATATTTT.

The J gene is TRBJ1-5, the V gene TRBV19; unclear D gene. Trimming left V 3 bases short and J 4 bases short, with 19 bases between. CDR3 size: 17 residues. Germline-derived CDR1 and CDR2 are LNHDA and SQIVND (reference sequence). This chain's CDR3 is CASSIGIDLSGNQPQHF. CDR3 nucleotide sequence: TGTGCCAGTAGTATTGGTATAGATTTGTCCGGGAATCAGCCCCAGCATTTT.

The chain uses TRBV7-2 and TRBJ2-2, with 8 bases fitting TRBD2. This CDR3 spans 18 amino acids. Germline values: CDR1 SGHTA, CDR2 FQGNSA. J gave up 5 bases and V 5 bases, and 16 bases lay outside the gene matches. CDR3 nucleotides: TGTGCCAGCAGCCTGGAGTTCCTAGCGGCGGGGGGAACCGGGGAGCTGTTTTTT. It encodes CASSLEFLAAGGTGELFF.

This clone was counted between two and nine times. V is TRBV4-2 and J is TRBJ1-6; TRBD1 might be the D (5 bases). Germline CDR1 and CDR2: LGHNA and YNFKEQ. Deletions cut 2 bases from V and 6 bases from J, with 14 bases between. This CDR3 has 16 residues. Written as DNA, the CDR3 is TGTGCCAGCAGCCAACAAAGCGGGGGATCTAATTCACCCCTCCACTTT. The encoded protein is CASSQQSGGSNSPLHF.

In this sample, this clone turned up once. The chain joins TRBV29-1 to TRBJ1-2; D not resolved. This CDR3 contains 10 residues. Trimming took off 5 bases at V and 6 bases at J, with 7 bases between the two ends. Per the germline V gene, CDR1 is SQVTM and CDR2 is ANQGSEA. The CDR3, as DNA: TGCAGCGTTAGCCAGGATGGCTACACCTTC. Protein sequence: CSVSQDGYTF.